This T cell receptor (beta chain) comes out of a study of chemoradiotherapy in HPV16-positive cancers. Data came from immunoSEQ multiplex PCR; TCRdb stores just in-frame clones and leaves some out. The table shows about 53,000 clones, with roughly nine tenths occurring only once. Germline CDR1 reads LNHNV; CDR2 reads YYDKDF (reference sequence). V lost 0 bases, J lost 0 bases, and 9 bases lay in between. This CDR3 contains 15 residues. Samples were taken several times over chemoradiotherapy. This chain joins TRBV15 and TRBJ2-7; D not resolved. The sequencing used blood, collected from a patient who underwent chemoradiotherapy. The sequence came from a human donor with HPV-associated anogenital cancer. The CDR3 protein is CATSRDSLDSYEQYF. In DNA form, the CDR3 reads TGTGCCACCAGCAGAGATAGTCTGGACTCCTACGAGCAGTACTTC.